The sequence of this T cell receptor (beta chain) was determined in a study of cytomegalovirus exposure and HLA in healthy donors. Study conclusions and caveats: Later analysis revealed greater clonal expansion in HLA-associated TCR beta chains than in equally common others. Later analysis showed TCR association rates varying by HLA locus, highest for DRB1 and lowest for HLA-C. The study listed about 150 cytomegalovirus-associated TCR beta chains.

Amplification used 60 Vbeta primers and 13 Jbeta primers. Libraries were prepared by immunoSEQ multiplex PCR; TCRdb keeps only in-frame clonotypes and omits some of them. The sample contains around 200,000 clones, roughly 80% of which appear only once. A few counts support this clone. Its antigen is still unknown. The sequence derives from a woman in her twenties or thirties in good health and CMV-seropositive. Material: PBMCs.

In nucleotides, the CDR3 is TGCGCCAGCAGTCACAGGGGAAAAGTTGAAGCTTTCTTT. It encodes CASSHRGKVEAFF. V gene TRBV23-1 combines with J gene TRBJ1-1; maybe TRBD1 (6 bases). TRBV23-1 falls under the ORF class, with uncertain function. Trimming took off 3 bases at V and 7 bases at J, with 12 bases between the two ends. The CDR3 totals 13 residues.